This T cell receptor beta chain was found in a study of cytomegalovirus exposure and HLA in healthy donors. Findings and caveats of the study: The authors judged a highly shared variant cluster likely a sequencing artifact. Cytomegalovirus association was assigned to about 180 TCR beta chains.

This clone has just a few counts. Its antigen is still unknown. The PCR had 60 Vbeta and 13 Jbeta primers. The assay was immunoSEQ multiplex PCR, and TCRdb's table has in-frame clones only and misses some. The repertoire has about 150,000 clones, roughly 70% of them found once; the top ten carry more than 6.5%. The CDR3 is made up of 15 amino acids. Germline-derived CDR1 and CDR2 are SGDLS and YYNGEE. V lost 0 bases, J lost 5 bases, and 3 bases stayed unmatched. Though nominally healthy at sampling, donors likely had unrecorded immune exposures. This clonotype was sampled from a man aged 25-45 years in good health and CMV-seronegative. This chain joins TRBV9 and TRBJ1-1; 11 bases are shared with TRBD1. Sequencing was carried out using PBMCs. CDR3 in amino acids: CASSVVGTGGTEAFF. In DNA, the CDR3 is TGTGCCAGCAGCGTAGTCGGGACAGGGGGAACTGAAGCTTTCTTT.